A single sample is the source of the 6 T cell receptor beta chains below, sequenced in a study of radiation and T cells in renal cell carcinoma. Time point here: blood 4 weeks post-SBRT, at nephrectomy. Treatment of the sample: 15 Gy SBRT to primary tumor, nephrectomy 4 weeks later. Repertoires were generated with immunoSEQ multiplex PCR, while TCRdb's copy carries only in-frame clones and drops some. Here the sample spans about 78,000 clones, approximately 90% being singletons. Sequencing was performed on blood, taken from a patient whose treatment included radiotherapy and nephrectomy. The receptor set was obtained from a woman in her sixties or seventies with renal cell carcinoma.

This rearrangement joins TRBV19 to TRBJ2-7; D ambiguous. Trimming shortened V by 3 bases and J by 2 bases, and 8 bases separated the two germline ends. The CDR3 contains 13 residues. The germline V gene encodes CDR1 LNHDA and CDR2 SQIVND (reference sequence). CDR3 bases: TGTGCCAGTAGTATTGGCATCCCCTACGAGCAGTACTTC. As protein: CASSIGIPYEQYF.

The count of this clone is one. This rearrangement joins TRBV7-2 to TRBJ1-2, with a possible D match to TRBD1 (6 bases). Germline-derived CDR1 and CDR2 are SGHTA and FQGNSA. This CDR3 spans 14 amino acids. V shed 2 bases and J shed 4 bases, with 11 bases lying between them. CDR3 bases: TGTGCCAGCAGCTTAAGTCAGGGGAGCTATGGCTACACCTTC. This translates into CASSLSQGSYGYTF.

The chain recombines TRBV18 with TRBJ1-3; D remains unclear. Trimming took 1 base from V and 0 from J, leaving 10 bases between them. The CDR3 covers 16 residues. Germline CDR1 KGHSH, CDR2 LQKENI. The CDR3 DNA is TGTGCCAGCTCACCACGTACGGCTAGCTCTGGAAACACCATATATTTT. It specifies CASSPRTASSGNTIYF.

The chain is built from TRBV5-4 and TRBJ1-6; possibly TRBD1 for D (5 bases). The CDR3 is 13 amino acids. Looked up from germline, CDR1 is SGHNT and CDR2 is YYREEE (reference sequence). V lost 4 bases, J lost 6 bases, and 8 bases lay in between. The CDR3 loop is CASSLDSNSPLHF. The CDR3 bases are TGTGCCAGCAGCCTAGACAGTAATTCACCCCTCCACTTT.

The chain carries TRBV19 and TRBJ1-1; 9 bases fit TRBD1. This CDR3 is 17 amino acids long. CDR1 is LNHDA, CDR2 SQIVND, per germline (reference sequence). V was pared by 6 bases and J by 7 bases, with 18 bases of the junction left unmatched. CDR3 loop: CASSEGTGRSPPREAFF. The CDR3 region has the DNA TGTGCCAGTAGCGAAGGGACAGGGAGGTCCCCCCCCCGTGAAGCTTTCTTT. Based on the CDR3 plus reference TRBV19 and TRBJ1-1, the full variable domain is DGGITQSPKYLFRKEGQNVTLSCEQNLNHDAMYWYRQDPGQGLRLIYYSQIVNDFQKGDIAEGYSVSREKKESFPLTVTSAQKNPTAFYLCASSEGTGRSPPREAFFGQGTRLTVV.

CDR3 DNA: TGTGCCAGCAGGACGAACCGGGGGGGCTACGAGCAGTACTTC. Its translation: CASRTNRGGYEQYF. The J gene is TRBJ2-7, the V gene TRBV6-1; 8 bases line up with TRBD2. J lost 3 bases, V lost 6 bases, and 7 bases had no gene match. The CDR3 totals 14 residues. From germline, CDR1 is MNHNS and CDR2 SASEGT.